A selection of T cell receptor beta chains follows, all from one sample in a study of post-analysis software for immune sequencing data. A single record per CDR3 protein comes from TCRdb applying MiXCR to the PCR reads. Counted here are around 190,000 distinct CDR3 sequences, 29% occurring once; the ten biggest clones make up less than 4%. The sample consisted of blood. The source of these receptors is a girl under 18 with multiple sclerosis. Both conserved end residues are part of each CDR3. D genes are given only for firm matches. Clone size, where shown, is once, few, many, or a class for clones that have expanded.

d_gene	j_gene	abundance	v_gene	CDR3aa	CDR3nt
-	TRBJ1-2	-	TRBV10-2	CANRPGYGYGYTF	TGCGCCAACAGGCCCGGGTACGGCTATGGCTACACCTTC
-	TRBJ2-1	many	TRBV5-1	CASSLALARTYNEQFF	TGCGCCAGCAGCTTGGCCCTAGCGCGAACCTACAATGAGCAGTTCTTC
TRBD1	TRBJ1-2	-	TRBV12-5	CASGLGRDRVASYGYTF	TGTGCTAGTGGTTTGGGGCGCGACAGGGTCGCTAGCTATGGCTACACCTTC
-	TRBJ1-5	-	TRBV6-1	CASSERAGNQPQHF	TGTGCCAGCAGTGAGAGGGCTGGGAATCAGCCCCAGCATTTT
TRBD1	TRBJ2-6	many	TRBV4-2	CASSQETGASGANVLTF	TGTGCCAGCAGCCAAGAGACAGGGGCCTCTGGGGCCAACGTCCTGACTTTC
-	TRBJ2-7	many	TRBV20-1	CSARRVVTSYEQYF	TGCAGTGCTAGAAGGGTAGTGACTTCCTACGAGCAGTACTTC
TRBD2	TRBJ2-3	-	TRBV7-6	CASSSSGGTDTQYF	TGTGCCAGCAGTTCTAGCGGGGGCACAGATACGCAGTATTTT
-	TRBJ2-1	-	TRBV5-1	CASSLATSYNKQFF	TGCGCCAGCAGCTTGGCCACCTCCTACAATAAGCAGTTCTTC
TRBD2	TRBJ2-3	-	TRBV5-1	CASSWGLAGISTDTQYF	TGCGCCAGCAGCTGGGGGCTAGCGGGGATAAGCACAGATACGCAGTATTTT
TRBD1	TRBJ2-7	-	TRBV2	CASILRDRGLYEQYF	TGTGCCAGCATTCTCCGGGACAGGGGACTCTACGAGCAGTACTTC
TRBD1	TRBJ1-2	many	TRBV5-1	CASSLRTGDYGYTF	TGCGCCAGCAGCCTTAGGACAGGGGACTATGGCTACACCTTC
-	TRBJ1-1	few	TRBV20-1	CSAPFFTEAFF	TGCAGTGCGCCCTTTTTCACTGAAGCTTTCTTT
TRBD2	TRBJ2-3	many	TRBV5-1	CASSSLAGPTDTQYF	TGCGCCAGCAGTTCCCTAGCGGGCCCCACAGATACGCAGTATTTT
-	TRBJ1-5	-	TRBV6-4	CASSTWGNQPQHF	TGTGCCAGCAGCACTTGGGGCAATCAGCCCCAGCATTTT
TRBD1	TRBJ1-2	many	TRBV6-2/TRBV6-3	CASSSPRTGKNYGYTF	TGTGCCAGCAGTTCCCCCCGGACAGGGAAGAACTATGGCTACACCTTC
TRBD2	TRBJ2-1	few	TRBV20-1	CSARSRRGSGFREQFF	TGCAGTGCTAGATCACGAAGGGGTAGCGGGTTTCGGGAGCAGTTCTTC
TRBD2	TRBJ2-5	many	TRBV5-1	CASSSARTSGGAETQYF	TGCGCCAGCAGCTCTGCACGGACTAGCGGGGGGGCCGAGACCCAGTACTTC
TRBD1	TRBJ2-1	many	TRBV7-8	CASRPGTGGYNEQFF	TGTGCCAGCAGACCCGGGACAGGGGGATACAATGAGCAGTTCTTC
-	TRBJ1-2	few	TRBV6-2/TRBV6-3	CASSRHTKGYTF	TGTGCCAGCAGCCGACACACGAAAGGCTACACCTTC
-	TRBJ2-1	-	TRBV29-1	CSVEDAEQNRNEQFF	TGCAGCGTTGAAGATGCGGAACAGAACCGAAATGAGCAGTTCTTC
-	TRBJ2-7	-	TRBV12-3/TRBV12-4	CASTDRGGDYEQYF	TGTGCCAGCACAGACAGGGGAGGGGACTACGAGCAGTACTTC
-	TRBJ1-2	-	TRBV20-1	CSAGPGAPGYTF	TGCAGTGCAGGCCCGGGGGCGCCCGGCTACACCTTC